This is a list of T cell receptor beta chains from one sample in a study of beta chain features in type 1 diabetes. Clones were read by immunoSEQ multiplex PCR, and TCRdb kept only the in-frame ones, dropping some. The sample contains about half a million clones, 9.5% to 12% of which appear only once. Sequencing was carried out using naive CD4+ T cells from blood. Receptor source: a woman aged 18-30 years in good health. Both conserved end residues are part of each CDR3. The D gene is left open where the match is weak. Clone size is stated in some rows and not others, as once, few, many or a class when expanded.

V: TRBV4-2
size: few
D: TRBD1
length: 16
J: TRBJ2-6
CDR3: CASSLQTGAGANVLTF
DNA: TGTGCCAGCAGCCTACAGACAGGGGCTGGGGCCAACGTCCTGACTTTC

V: TRBV18
size: few
D: TRBD1
length: 12
J: TRBJ2-3
CDR3: CASSTGADTQYF
DNA: TGTGCCAGCTCAACAGGGGCAGATACGCAGTATTTT

V: TRBV2
size: few
D: TRBD1
length: 15
J: TRBJ2-1
CDR3: CASSADRGVGNEQFF
DNA: TGTGCCAGCAGTGCAGACAGGGGTGTGGGCAATGAGCAGTTCTTC

V: TRBV10-3
size: few
D: NA
length: 11
J: TRBJ2-7
CDR3: CAISGRREQYF
DNA: TGTGCCATCAGTGGAAGGAGGGAGCAGTACTTC

V: TRBV29-1
size: few
D: NA
length: 13
J: TRBJ2-5
CDR3: CSGSVSRDAVGYF
DNA: TGCAGCGGGAGCGTATCCCGGGACGCGGTGGGGTACTTC

V: TRBV5-6
size: NA
D: TRBD2
length: 13
J: TRBJ2-4
CDR3: CASRRSGGPIQYF
DNA: TGTGCCAGCAGGCGTAGCGGGGGGCCCATTCAGTACTTC

V: TRBV15
size: NA
D: NA
length: 15
J: TRBJ2-1
CDR3: CATSRVQRDRNEQFF
DNA: TGTGCCACCAGCAGAGTACAGCGGGACAGGAATGAGCAGTTCTTC

V: TRBV25-1
size: NA
D: TRBD1
length: 15
J: TRBJ1-2
CDR3: CASSRSGTGNYGYTF
DNA: TGTGCCAGCAGTCGATCGGGGACAGGGAACTATGGCTACACCTTC

V: TRBV4-1
size: few
D: NA
length: 17
J: TRBJ2-1
CDR3: CASSQRWSEEGGNEQFF
DNA: TGCGCCAGCAGCCAAAGGTGGTCTGAAGAGGGTGGGAATGAGCAGTTCTTC

V: TRBV7-9
size: NA
D: NA
length: 11
J: TRBJ2-5
CDR3: CASAGRETQYF
DNA: TGTGCCAGCGCCGGCAGGGAGACCCAGTACTTC

V: TRBV19
size: NA
D: NA
length: 11
J: TRBJ2-7
CDR3: CASTRPGVTYF
DNA: TGTGCCAGTACACGTCCAGGGGTTACGTACTTC

V: TRBV28
size: NA
D: TRBD1
length: 14
J: TRBJ1-6
CDR3: CASSLQGAVSPLHF
DNA: TGTGCCAGCAGTTTACAGGGGGCGGTTTCACCCCTCCACTTT

V: TRBV6-1
size: NA
D: TRBD2
length: 18
J: TRBJ2-6
CDR3: CASSESAGLRTGANVLTF
DNA: TGTGCCAGCAGTGAATCAGCGGGACTAAGGACTGGGGCCAACGTCCTGACTTTC

V: TRBV12-5
size: NA
D: NA
length: 13
J: TRBJ2-2
CDR3: CASGFLHTGELFF
DNA: TGTGCTAGTGGTTTCCTGCATACCGGGGAGCTGTTTTTT

V: TRBV9
size: NA
D: TRBD2
length: 15
J: TRBJ2-3
CDR3: CASSVGEGSTDTQYF
DNA: TGTGCCAGCAGCGTAGGGGAGGGTAGCACAGATACGCAGTATTTT

V: TRBV28
size: few
D: NA
length: 15
J: TRBJ2-1
CDR3: CASSPPEGAGNEQFF
DNA: TGTGCCAGCAGTCCCCCGGAGGGGGCGGGCAATGAGCAGTTCTTC

V: TRBV7-9
size: few
D: NA
length: 13
J: TRBJ1-2
CDR3: CASSLVAGGGYTF
DNA: TGTGCCAGCAGCTTAGTTGCGGGAGGTGGCTACACCTTC

V: TRBV9
size: once
D: NA
length: 14
J: TRBJ1-1
CDR3: CASSTQGSYTEAFF
DNA: TGTGCCAGCAGCACACAGGGATCATACACTGAAGCTTTCTTT

V: TRBV5-1
size: NA
D: NA
length: 14
J: TRBJ2-5
CDR3: CASSLVSGQETQYF
DNA: TGCGCCAGCAGCTTGGTGTCAGGGCAAGAGACCCAGTACTTC

V: TRBV5-1
size: NA
D: NA
length: 13
J: TRBJ2-1
CDR3: CASSTSRVNEQFF
DNA: TGCGCCAGCAGCACCTCAAGGGTGAATGAGCAGTTCTTC

V: TRBV14
size: NA
D: NA
length: 17
J: TRBJ2-7
CDR3: CASSQANTIARGYEQYF
DNA: TGTGCCAGCAGCCAAGCTAATACTATCGCACGGGGGTACGAGCAGTACTTC

V: TRBV7-2
size: few
D: NA
length: 13
J: TRBJ2-3
CDR3: CASSLGSADTQYF
DNA: TGTGCCAGCAGCTTAGGCTCCGCAGATACGCAGTATTTT

V: TRBV9
size: NA
D: TRBD2
length: 14
J: TRBJ2-7
CDR3: CASSVASGSYEQYF
DNA: TGTGCCAGCAGCGTAGCCAGCGGGAGTTACGAGCAGTACTTC

V: TRBV9
size: few
D: NA
length: 12
J: TRBJ2-1
CDR3: CASSDSGNEQFF
DNA: TGTGCCAGCAGCGATAGCGGAAATGAGCAGTTCTTC

V: TRBV29-1
size: NA
D: NA
length: 13
J: TRBJ2-7
CDR3: CSVVAYSSYEQYF
DNA: TGCAGCGTTGTGGCGTATAGCTCCTACGAGCAGTACTTC

V: TRBV15
size: few
D: NA
length: 13
J: TRBJ1-2
CDR3: CATSRETDYGYTF
DNA: TGTGCCACCAGCAGAGAGACTGACTATGGCTACACCTTC

V: TRBV27
size: few
D: NA
length: 13
J: TRBJ2-6
CDR3: CATRASGANVLTF
DNA: TGTGCCACCAGGGCCTCTGGGGCCAACGTCCTGACTTTC

V: TRBV5-1
size: NA
D: NA
length: 16
J: TRBJ2-3
CDR3: CASSPVAGASTDTQYF
DNA: TGCGCCAGCAGCCCTGTGGCGGGGGCCAGCACAGATACGCAGTATTTT

V: TRBV19
size: few
D: TRBD2
length: 15
J: TRBJ2-1
CDR3: CASHRGLAGLYEQFF
DNA: TGTGCCAGTCATCGCGGACTAGCGGGACTATATGAGCAGTTCTTC

V: TRBV7-2
size: few
D: NA
length: 16
J: TRBJ2-2
CDR3: CASILGRRLGHGELFF
DNA: TGTGCCAGCATCCTAGGCAGGAGGCTCGGGCACGGGGAGCTGTTTTTT

V: TRBV19
size: NA
D: NA
length: 12
J: TRBJ1-2
CDR3: CATSRGPYGYTF
DNA: TGTGCCACCTCTCGCGGGCCCTATGGCTACACCTTC